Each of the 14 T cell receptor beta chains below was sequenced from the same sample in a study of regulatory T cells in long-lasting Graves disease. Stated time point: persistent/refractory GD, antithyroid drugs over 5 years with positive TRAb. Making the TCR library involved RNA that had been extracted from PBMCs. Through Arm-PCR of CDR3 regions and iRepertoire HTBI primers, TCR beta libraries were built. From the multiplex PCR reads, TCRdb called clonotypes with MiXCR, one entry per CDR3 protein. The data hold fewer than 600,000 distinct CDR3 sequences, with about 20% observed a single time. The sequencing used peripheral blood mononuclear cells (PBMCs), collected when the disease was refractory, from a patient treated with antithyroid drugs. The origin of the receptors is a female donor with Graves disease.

The CDR3: CASSSPSIYEQYF. CDR3 DNA sequence: TGCGCCAGCAGCTCCCCCTCTATCTACGAGCAGTACTTC. This rearrangement joins TRBV5-1 to TRBJ2-7; no reliable D call. V was trimmed by 3 bases and J by 3 bases, leaving 10 bases between them. The CDR3 totals 13 residues. Per the germline V gene, CDR1 is SGHRS and CDR2 is YFSETQ.

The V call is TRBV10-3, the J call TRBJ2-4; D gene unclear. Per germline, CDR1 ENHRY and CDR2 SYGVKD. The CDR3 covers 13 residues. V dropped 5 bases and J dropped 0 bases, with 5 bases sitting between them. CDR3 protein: CAISSEAKNIQYF. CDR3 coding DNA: TGTGCCATCAGTAGTGAAGCCAAAAACATTCAGTACTTC.

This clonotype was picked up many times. The CDR3 DNA follows: TGTGCCAGCAGTGCCCCGGCTCCCCCTTATAGCAATCAGCCCCAGCATTTT. Translating it yields CASSAPAPPYSNQPQHF. The chain is built from TRBV12-3 or TRBV12-4 and TRBJ1-5; D remains unclear. The CDR3 is 17 amino acids. The V end was cut by 5 bases, the J end by 0 bases, with 17 bases between.

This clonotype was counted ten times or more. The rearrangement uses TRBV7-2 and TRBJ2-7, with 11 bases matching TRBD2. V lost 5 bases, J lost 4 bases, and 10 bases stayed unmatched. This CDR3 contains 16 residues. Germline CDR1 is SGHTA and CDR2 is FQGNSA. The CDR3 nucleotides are TGTGCCAGCAGCCGCATAGTGATAGCGGGAGGGTACGAGCAGTACTTC. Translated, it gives CASSRIVIAGGYEQYF.

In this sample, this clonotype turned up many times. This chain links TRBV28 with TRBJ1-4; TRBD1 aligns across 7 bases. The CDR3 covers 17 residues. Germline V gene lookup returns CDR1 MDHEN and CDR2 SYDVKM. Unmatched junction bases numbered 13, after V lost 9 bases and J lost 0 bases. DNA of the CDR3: TGTGCCAGTTTGACAGGGTGGGATAGTGCAACTAATGAAAAACTGTTTTTT. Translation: CASLTGWDSATNEKLFF.

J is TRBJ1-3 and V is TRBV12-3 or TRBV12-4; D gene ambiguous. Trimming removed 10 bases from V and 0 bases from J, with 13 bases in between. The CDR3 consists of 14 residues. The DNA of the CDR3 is TGTGCCACCAAAATAGAATACTCTGGAAACACCATATATTTT. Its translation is CATKIEYSGNTIYF.

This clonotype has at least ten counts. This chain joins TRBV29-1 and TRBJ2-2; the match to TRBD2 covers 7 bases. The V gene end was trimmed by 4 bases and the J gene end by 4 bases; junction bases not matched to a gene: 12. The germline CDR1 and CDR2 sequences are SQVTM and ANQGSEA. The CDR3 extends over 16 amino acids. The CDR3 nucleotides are TGCAGCGTTGGAACTCGCGGGAGAGAGGGCACCGGGGAGCTGTTTTTT. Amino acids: CSVGTRGREGTGELFF.

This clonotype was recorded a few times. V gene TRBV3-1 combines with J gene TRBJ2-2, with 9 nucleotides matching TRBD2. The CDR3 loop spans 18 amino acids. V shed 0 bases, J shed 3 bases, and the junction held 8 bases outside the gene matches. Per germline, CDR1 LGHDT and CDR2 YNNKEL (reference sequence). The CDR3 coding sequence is TGTGCCAGCAGCCAAGATAGGCGCGGGAGGGCTGACACCGGGGAGCTGTTTTTT. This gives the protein CASSQDRRGRADTGELFF.

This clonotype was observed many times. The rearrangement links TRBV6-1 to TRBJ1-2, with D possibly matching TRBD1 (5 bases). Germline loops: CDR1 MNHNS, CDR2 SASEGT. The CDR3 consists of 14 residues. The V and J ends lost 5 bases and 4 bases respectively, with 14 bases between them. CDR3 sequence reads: CASSNGAEVYGYTF. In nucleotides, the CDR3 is TGTGCCAGCAGTAACGGGGCCGAGGTCTATGGCTACACCTTC.

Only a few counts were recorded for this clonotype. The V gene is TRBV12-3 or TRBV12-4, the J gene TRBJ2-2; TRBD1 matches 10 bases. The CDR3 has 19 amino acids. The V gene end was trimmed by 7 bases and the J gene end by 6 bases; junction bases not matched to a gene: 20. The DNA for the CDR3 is TGTGCCAGCACCCCGGGAGGCTACCGTGGACAGGGGGACCCCGGGGAGCTGTTTTTT. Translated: CASTPGGYRGQGDPGELFF.

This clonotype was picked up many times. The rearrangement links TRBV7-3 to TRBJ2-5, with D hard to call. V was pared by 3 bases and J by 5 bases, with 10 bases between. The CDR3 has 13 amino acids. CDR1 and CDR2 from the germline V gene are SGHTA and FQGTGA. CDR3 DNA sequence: TGTGCCAGCAGCTTCCTCCCTAGGGAGACCCAGTACTTC. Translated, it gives CASSFLPRETQYF.

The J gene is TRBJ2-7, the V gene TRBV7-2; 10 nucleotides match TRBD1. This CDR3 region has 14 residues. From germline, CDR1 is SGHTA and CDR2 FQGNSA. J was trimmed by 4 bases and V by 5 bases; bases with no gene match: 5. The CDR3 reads CASSMRDRGYEQYF. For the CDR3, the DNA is TGTGCCAGCAGCATGAGGGACAGGGGTTACGAGCAGTACTTC.

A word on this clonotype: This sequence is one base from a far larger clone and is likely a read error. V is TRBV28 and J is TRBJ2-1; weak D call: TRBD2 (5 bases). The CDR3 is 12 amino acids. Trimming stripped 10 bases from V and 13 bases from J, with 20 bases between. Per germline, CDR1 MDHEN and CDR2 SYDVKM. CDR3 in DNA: TGTGCCACGGGGAGAGGAGGAAACATTCAGTTCTTC. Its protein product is CATGRGGNIQFF.

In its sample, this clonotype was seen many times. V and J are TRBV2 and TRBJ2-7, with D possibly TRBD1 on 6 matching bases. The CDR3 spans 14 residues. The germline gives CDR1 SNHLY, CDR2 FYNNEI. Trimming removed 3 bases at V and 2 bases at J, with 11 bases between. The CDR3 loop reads CASSESQGTYEQYF. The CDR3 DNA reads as TGTGCCAGCAGTGAGTCCCAGGGGACCTACGAGCAGTACTTC.